The subject of this entry is one T cell receptor beta chain. Template switching introduced UMIs that contain a 6-nucleotide sample barcode. TCRdb re-called the 5' RACE reads; every CDR3 protein appears as one record, without DNA. The repertoire table contains approximately 400,000 distinct CDR3 sequences. These data are taken from a study of monozygotic twins with inflammatory bowel disease. This CDR3 has 17 amino acids. Per germline, CDR1 SEHNR and CDR2 FQNEAQ (reference sequence). V and J are TRBV7-9 and TRBJ2-3; TCRdb proposes TRBD1, but this gene call is untestable without DNA. This TCR was sampled from a human donor with ulcerative colitis or Crohn's disease, or a healthy co-twin of an affected twin (not recorded which). The sequenced material came from blood. The CDR3 reads CASSLISGTATTDTQYF.